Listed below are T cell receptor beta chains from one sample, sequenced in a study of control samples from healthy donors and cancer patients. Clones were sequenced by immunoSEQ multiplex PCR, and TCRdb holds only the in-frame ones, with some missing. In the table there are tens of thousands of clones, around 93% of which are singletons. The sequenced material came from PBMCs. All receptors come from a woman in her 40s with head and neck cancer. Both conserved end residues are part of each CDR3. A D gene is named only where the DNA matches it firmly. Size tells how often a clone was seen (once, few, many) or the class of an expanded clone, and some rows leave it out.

TGTGCCAGCAGCTTAGGGGCAGGGGAACGAACCTACGAGCAGTACTTC,CASSLGAGERTYEQYF,TRBJ2-7,16,TRBV7-6,-,-
TGTGCCAGCAGTGGGACAGGGAATGCCTATGGCTACACCTTC,CASSGTGNAYGYTF,TRBJ1-2,14,TRBV28,TRBD1,-
TGTGCCAGCAGTGGCCAACCGGGACTTTACACAGATACGCAGTATTTT,CASSGQPGLYTDTQYF,TRBJ2-3,16,TRBV6-1,-,-
TGTGCCAGCAGCGAATCGGGACAGTGGGAGACCCAGTACTTC,CASSESGQWETQYF,TRBJ2-5,14,TRBV27,TRBD1,-
TGTGCCAGTAGTATCAAGACTAGCGGGTCGGAGACCCAGTACTTC,CASSIKTSGSETQYF,TRBJ2-5,15,TRBV19,TRBD2,-
TGTGCCAGCAGCCTTTTGGGGAGGACTGAAGCTTTCTTT,CASSLLGRTEAFF,TRBJ1-1,13,TRBV12-3/TRBV12-4,-,-
TGTGCCAGCAGCTTAGCTGGGGGAATGAACACTGAAGCTTTCTTT,CASSLAGGMNTEAFF,TRBJ1-1,15,TRBV7-6,-,-
TGCGCCAGCAGCCGGACAGCGAACTATGGCTACACCTTC,CASSRTANYGYTF,TRBJ1-2,13,TRBV5-1,-,-
TGTGCCAGCAGTGAATATGGGACAGCCCCAGATACGCAGTATTTT,CASSEYGTAPDTQYF,TRBJ2-3,15,TRBV25-1,TRBD1,once
TGTGCCAGCAGTTACTCGAAGGTAGCCGGAGAGACCCAGTACTTC,CASSYSKVAGETQYF,TRBJ2-5,15,TRBV6-5,-,-
TGTGCGTACCACAGGGGTGCGTGGGCCGGGGAGCTGTTTTTT,CAYHRGAWAGELFF,TRBJ2-2,14,TRBV6-5,TRBD1,-
TGCGCCAGCAGCGGGGACAGCCGCACAGATACGCAGTATTTT,CASSGDSRTDTQYF,TRBJ2-3,14,TRBV5-1,TRBD1,once
TGCAGCGTTGAAAGCCTCAATAGCAATCAGCCCCAGCATTTT,CSVESLNSNQPQHF,TRBJ1-5,14,TRBV29-1,-,-
TGCGCCAGCAGCCCGACAGGGGGCGATCAGCCCCAGCATTTT,CASSPTGGDQPQHF,TRBJ1-5,14,TRBV5-1,TRBD1,-
TGTGCCAGTAGTATAGAACACCCAAACACTGAAGCTTTCTTT,CASSIEHPNTEAFF,TRBJ1-1,14,TRBV19,-,once
TGTGCCAGCAGTGAATGGGGGGTAGGGGGGAATAATGAAAAACTGTTTTTT,CASSEWGVGGNNEKLFF,TRBJ1-4,17,TRBV6-1,-,once
TGTGCCAGCAGCTTAGGGGGGGCGAACACCGGGGAGCTGTTTTTT,CASSLGGANTGELFF,TRBJ2-2,15,TRBV11-3,-,-
TGTGCCAGCAGTGATATCCACCGGGACAGGGGGTATGGCTACACCTTC,CASSDIHRDRGYGYTF,TRBJ1-2,16,TRBV6-1,TRBD1,-
TGCGCCAGCAGTATGGACGGAGGAAACACCATATATTTT,CASSMDGGNTIYF,TRBJ1-3,13,TRBV5-1,-,once
TGCGCCAGCAGCACCGGGACAGGGAAGACCGGGGAGCTGTTTTTT,CASSTGTGKTGELFF,TRBJ2-2,15,TRBV5-1,TRBD1,-
TGTGCCACCAGTGCTCCGCCCGGGGGCAGGACGGGCCCAGATACGCAGTATTTT,CATSAPPGGRTGPDTQYF,TRBJ2-3,18,TRBV24-1,-,-
TGCGCCAGCAGCTTGGAGGGACACTACGAGCAGTACTTC,CASSLEGHYEQYF,TRBJ2-7,13,TRBV5-1,-,-
TGTGCCAGCAGCTTAGCGCGAGGGTACACTGAAGCTTTCTTT,CASSLARGYTEAFF,TRBJ1-1,14,TRBV7-9,-,-
TGTGCCAGCAGCCCCGGGACAGGGCTTACAGATACGCAGTATTTT,CASSPGTGLTDTQYF,TRBJ2-3,15,TRBV6-5,TRBD1,-
TGCGCCAGCAGCCAACCCCGGACAGGTAGCTCCTACGAGCAGTACTTC,CASSQPRTGSSYEQYF,TRBJ2-7,16,TRBV4-1,TRBD1,-
TGTGCCAGTAGTTCCAGGGGCGTGGGGACTGAAGCTTTCTTT,CASSSRGVGTEAFF,TRBJ1-1,14,TRBV19,-,-
TGTGCCAGCAGCTTAGGGACAGGGTATAGTGGCTACACCTTC,CASSLGTGYSGYTF,TRBJ1-2,14,TRBV7-2,TRBD1,-
TGTGCCAGCAGTTTAGGCCAGGGGGTGGGCACGCAGTATTTT,CASSLGQGVGTQYF,TRBJ2-3,14,TRBV27,TRBD1,-
TGCGCCAGCAGTCCGGCTCCCGGGCGGGGTGAGCAGTTCTTC,CASSPAPGRGEQFF,TRBJ2-1,14,TRBV10-2,-,-
TGTGCCAGCAGGGCTCGACCGGGGGGAGCGGGGGCCCGGGAGACCCAGTACTTC,CASRARPGGAGARETQYF,TRBJ2-5,18,TRBV7-8,TRBD2,-
TGTGCCAGCAGACTAGCGGCGCTATCTGGGGCCAACGTCCTGACTTTC,CASRLAALSGANVLTF,TRBJ2-6,16,TRBV3-1/TRBV3-2,TRBD2,-
TGCGCCAGCACCCCATCGACTAGCGGGGGCACCGGGGAGCTGTTTTTT,CASTPSTSGGTGELFF,TRBJ2-2,16,TRBV10-1,TRBD2,-
TGCGCCAGCAGCTCCGGGACAGGGGCCTTAACTAACTATGGCTACACCTTC,CASSSGTGALTNYGYTF,TRBJ1-2,17,TRBV4-1,TRBD1,-
TGTGCCAGCAGCCCGGCGGGTAGCCAGCAGTACTTC,CASSPAGSQQYF,TRBJ2-7,12,TRBV7-9,-,-
TGTGCCAGTAAAGGACAGCTCCCACGGGGGATGAACACTGAAGCTTTCTTT,CASKGQLPRGMNTEAFF,TRBJ1-1,17,TRBV19,-,-
TGTGCCAGCAGTTCACCGGGACTCGGGAACACTGAAGCTTTCTTT,CASSSPGLGNTEAFF,TRBJ1-1,15,TRBV6-6,-,-
TGCGCCAGCAGCGTGAATAGCGCGAACACCGGGGAGCTGTTTTTT,CASSVNSANTGELFF,TRBJ2-2,15,TRBV5-1,-,-
TGCGCCAGCAGCTTGGGGACCACCGGGGAGCTGTTTTTT,CASSLGTTGELFF,TRBJ2-2,13,TRBV5-1,-,-
TGTGCCAGCACCAGGGACAGCCAAAACGAGCAGTACTTC,CASTRDSQNEQYF,TRBJ2-7,13,TRBV2,TRBD1,-
TGTGCCAGCAGTGGACAGGAGTCGACACAGCCCCAGCATTTT,CASSGQESTQPQHF,TRBJ1-5,14,TRBV6-1,-,-
TGTGCCAGCAGTTTAGGGCGTGAACTCTTGAACACTGAAGCTTTCTTT,CASSLGRELLNTEAFF,TRBJ1-1,16,TRBV27,-,-
TGTGCCAGCATCTTGACTAGCGGTTACAATGAGCAGTTCTTC,CASILTSGYNEQFF,TRBJ2-1,14,TRBV28,TRBD2,-
TGTGCCAGCAGTTTCCGGTCCCTTAGCAATCAGCCCCAGCATTTT,CASSFRSLSNQPQHF,TRBJ1-5,15,TRBV28,-,-
TGTGCCAGCAGTTCTGTAGGCACAACTAACTATGGCTACACCTTC,CASSSVGTTNYGYTF,TRBJ1-2,15,TRBV28,-,-
TGTGCCATCAGTGGCGGAGGGACTAGCGGGAGCACAGATACGCAGTATTTT,CAISGGGTSGSTDTQYF,TRBJ2-3,17,TRBV10-3,TRBD2,-
TGCGCCAGCAGAGGTGCGGAGACATACAATGAGCAGTTCTTC,CASRGAETYNEQFF,TRBJ2-1,14,TRBV5-1,-,-
TGTGCCAGCAGCTTAGACTTGGGACAGGGGGCTTTCACAGATACGCAGTATTTT,CASSLDLGQGAFTDTQYF,TRBJ2-3,18,TRBV7-9,TRBD1,-
TGTGCCACCAGCAGAGAAACCCCCACAGGGGAAACTAGCGCGGGCAATCAGCCCCAGCATTTT,CATSRETPTGETSAGNQPQHF,TRBJ1-5,21,TRBV15,TRBD1,-
TGTGCCAGCAGCCCACTCCGGGACCGATATGAAAAACTGTTTTTT,CASSPLRDRYEKLFF,TRBJ1-4,15,TRBV6-5,-,-
TGTGCCAGCAGCCCCGTCGGGACGGAGAACACTGAAGCTTTCTTT,CASSPVGTENTEAFF,TRBJ1-1,15,TRBV9,-,-
TGTGCCAGCAGACCTCGTAGCGGGAGTAACGACGAGCAGTACTTC,CASRPRSGSNDEQYF,TRBJ2-7,15,TRBV6-2/TRBV6-3,TRBD2,-